The present TCR beta chain was sequenced within a study of CD8 T cells in ankylosing spondylitis. TCRdb used MiXCR to reprocess the 5' RACE reads, holding one entry per CDR3 protein. The data show approximately 440,000 distinct CDR3 sequences, roughly a sixth seen once. General study results and limits: Seemingly characteristic of ankylosing spondylitis blood was a TCR beta motif consisting of roughly 8 highly homologous variants.

A remark on this clonotype: Its antigen remains unidentified.

Specimen: blood, either unsorted or a sorted T cell fraction (not recorded which). The TCR sequence derives from a male donor with ankylosing spondylitis.

CDR3 DNA sequence: TGCGCCAGCAGAAGAGATCGCGGGGGGGCCGGGACAGATACGCAGTATTTT. Its protein is CASRRDRGGAGTDTQYF. The chain is built from TRBV5-1 and TRBJ2-3, with 9 bases fitting TRBD2. The J segment lost 3 bases and the V segment lost 5 bases, leaving 13 bases of the junction unmatched. Germline assignment: CDR1 SGHRS and CDR2 YFSETQ. The CDR3 runs to 17 residues.